This TCR beta chain was captured by sequencing in a study of T cells after posttransplantation cyclophosphamide. Overall study findings and caveats: Blood and skin or GI T cell repertoires showed limited TRB overlap. Later blood repertoires were often dominated by clones from the donor CD8+ memory compartment. After PTCy, TRB diversity resembled that of CNI/methotrexate controls.

A marrow graft followed busulfan-fludarabine conditioning, with cyclophosphamide on days +3 and +4. Produced via immunoSEQ multiplex PCR; TCRdb's table is partial and in-frame only. Listed for the sample are roughly 5,100 clones, none seen a single time. This clone was recorded at least ten times. Its antigen is unidentified. CDR1 is SGDLS and CDR2 is YYNGEE in the germline V gene. The V end was cut by 4 bases, the J end by 5 bases, with 12 bases between. This CDR3 contains 14 residues. The starting material was PBMCs, obtained after allogeneic stem cell transplant with posttransplant cyclophosphamide. The V call is TRBV9, the J call TRBJ2-2, with D maybe TRBD1 (5 bases). This TCR was recovered from a female patient in her 30s who received an allogeneic stem cell transplant from an unrelated donor, was CMV-positive, and had acute and chronic GVHD. Part of the T cells may come from the graft donor. The CDR3 region has the DNA TGTGCCAGCAGCTCAGGGTTGGCAACCGGGGAGCTGTTTTTT. This encodes CASSSGLATGELFF.